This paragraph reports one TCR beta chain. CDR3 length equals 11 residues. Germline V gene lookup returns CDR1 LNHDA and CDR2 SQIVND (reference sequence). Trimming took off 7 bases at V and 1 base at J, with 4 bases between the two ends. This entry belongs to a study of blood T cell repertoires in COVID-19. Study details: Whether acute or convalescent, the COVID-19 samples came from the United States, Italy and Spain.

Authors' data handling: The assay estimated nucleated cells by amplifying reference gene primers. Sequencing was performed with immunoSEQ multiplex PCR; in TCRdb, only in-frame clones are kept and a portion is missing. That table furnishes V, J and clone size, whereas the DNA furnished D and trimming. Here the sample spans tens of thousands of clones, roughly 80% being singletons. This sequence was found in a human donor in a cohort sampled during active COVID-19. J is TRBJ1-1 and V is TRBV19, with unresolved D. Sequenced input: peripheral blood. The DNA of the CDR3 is TGTGCCAGTACCCGGAACACTGAAGCTTTCTTT. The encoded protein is CASTRNTEAFF.